Each of the 18 T cell receptor beta chains below was sequenced from the same sample in a study of human T cells and chemical hapten exposure. TCRdb processed the RACE reads anew with MiXCR; each CDR3 protein has one entry. The profile shows around 130,000 distinct CDR3 sequences, around 10% of them singletons. Time point reported: patch test 3, about 24 weeks after DPC sensitization. Treatment meaning: therapeutic diphenylcyclopropenone sensitization with weekly scalp DPC. Sequenced material: whole blood, taken in connection with sensitization to the hapten diphenylcyclopropenone (DPC). The origin of the receptors is a woman in her fifties or sixties with alopecia areata. Some clones in this sample may be carry-over from other donors' samples.

This clonotype was seen a handful of times. The chain links TRBV9 to TRBJ2-7, with 7 bases identical to TRBD2. The CDR3 sequence is 16 residues long. CDR1 SGDLS and CDR2 YYNGEE come from the germline V gene. Losses at the gene ends were 4 bases for V and 0 bases for J; bases not matched to a gene: 10. The CDR3 spells CASSSDGGRSSYEQYF. Here the CDR3 DNA reads TGTGCCAGCAGCTCTGACGGGGGGAGGAGCTCCTACGAGCAGTACTTC.

This clonotype was seen a handful of times. The chain uses TRBV6-6 and TRBJ2-3; a weak D match, TRBD1 (6 bases). CDR3 size: 14 residues. V lost 6 bases to trimming and J lost 3 bases, with 13 bases between them. Germline V CDR1 and CDR2: MNHNY, SVGAGI (reference sequence). The chain's CDR3 is CASRGVGQTDTQYF. The CDR3 region has the DNA TGTGCCAGCAGGGGGGTTGGACAGACAGATACGCAGTATTTT.

This clonotype was seen a few times. The chain has TRBV27 and TRBJ2-5; D gene uncertain. Trimming cost V 2 bases and J 0 bases, with 1 base left between them. This CDR3 contains 12 residues. The germline gives CDR1 MNHEY, CDR2 SMNVEV (reference sequence). The CDR3 loop reads CASSLDQETQYF. The CDR3 DNA is TGTGCCAGCAGTTTAGACCAAGAGACCCAGTACTTC.

This clonotype was observed a few times. The V call is TRBV6-5, the J call TRBJ2-3; D remains ambiguous. Germline CDR1 is MNHEY and CDR2 is SVGAGI. Trimming pared 2 bases from V and 2 bases from J, leaving 11 bases between. The CDR3 consists of 15 residues. For the CDR3, the DNA is TGTGCCAGCAGTTACCGCCCGCCCGACACAGATACGCAGTATTTT. This translates into CASSYRPPDTDTQYF.

This clonotype was recorded many times. The chain joins TRBV28 to TRBJ2-7; D possibly matches TRBD1 or TRBD2 (5 bases each). CDR3 size: 13 residues. Germline CDR1 is MDHEN and CDR2 is SYDVKM. Between the trimmed V and J ends, which lost 8 bases and 0 bases, there was a span of 11 bases. The CDR3 reads CASGTRFSYEQYF. In DNA, the CDR3 is TGTGCCAGCGGGACGCGTTTCTCCTACGAGCAGTACTTC.

This chain links TRBV6-2 or TRBV6-3 with TRBJ1-5; D might be TRBD1 (5 bases). The V and J ends lost 0 bases and 8 bases respectively, with 20 bases between them. The germline V gene encodes CDR1 MNHEY and CDR2 SVGEGT. The length of the CDR3 is 17 residues. The CDR3 nucleotides are TGTGCCAGCAGTTACTCGAGCGTAGCAGGGTTTGAGAAGCCCCAGCATTTT. Residues: CASSYSSVAGFEKPQHF.

CDR3 bases: TGTGCCAGCAGCGTAGTGGCGAGTTCCGAGCAGTACTTC. Residues: CASSVVASSEQYF. The V and J genes are TRBV9 and TRBJ2-7; D gene unclear. The length of the CDR3 is 13 residues. With 0 bases removed from V and 6 bases from J, the gap between germline ends came to 10 bases. CDR1 SGDLS and CDR2 YYNGEE come from the germline V gene.

Only a few counts were recorded for this clonotype. One end of the junction is discordant with germline, which a read error may explain. The chain uses TRBV10-3 and TRBJ2-7; a possible D gene is TRBD2 (5 bases). CDR3 size: 12 residues. Germline CDR1 and CDR2: ENHRY and SYGVKD. In DNA form, the CDR3 reads TGTGCCATCAGTGAGACCACTAGTAAGTGGGACTTC. It specifies CAISETTSKWDF.

This clonotype has only a few counts. This rearrangement joins TRBV4-2 to TRBJ2-7, with 7 bases that match TRBD1. This CDR3 is 14 amino acids long. Per the germline V gene, CDR1 is LGHNA and CDR2 is YNFKEQ. The J segment lost 6 bases and the V segment lost 4 bases, leaving 9 bases of the junction unmatched. The CDR3 reads CASSLTGSSLEQYF. The CDR3 bases are TGTGCCAGCAGCCTGACAGGGTCTTCTCTCGAGCAGTACTTC.

In this sample, this clonotype turned up a few times. The chain employs TRBV7-2 and TRBJ2-1; a weak D match, TRBD1 (6 bases). Germline V gene data show CDR1 as SGHTA and CDR2 as FQGNSA. V was trimmed by 4 bases and J by 5 bases, leaving 18 bases between them. The CDR3 is made up of 16 amino acids. CDR3: CASSSLSTGGHNEQFF. The CDR3 DNA reads TGTGCCAGCAGCTCACTGTCGACAGGTGGCCACAATGAGCAGTTCTTC.

In this sample, this clonotype turned up a few times. The V call is TRBV7-2, the J call TRBJ1-6; TRBD1 matches 9 bases. Germline-derived CDR1 and CDR2 are SGHTA and FQGNSA. CDR3 length: 18 residues. J gave up 0 bases and V 5 bases, and 8 bases lay outside the gene matches. CDR3 in amino acids: CASSEQGALSSYNSPLHF. The CDR3 DNA is TGTGCCAGCAGCGAACAGGGGGCCCTGAGCTCCTATAATTCACCCCTCCACTTT.

V and J are TRBV2 and TRBJ2-1; TRBD2 matches 8 bases. Germline assignment: CDR1 SNHLY and CDR2 FYNNEI. The CDR3 runs 16 residues. The V gene end was trimmed by 5 bases and the J gene end by 8 bases; junction bases not matched to a gene: 14. CDR3 amino acids: CASSPRWGLDPYEQFF. The DNA of the CDR3 is TGTGCCAGCAGTCCCCGATGGGGACTAGACCCATATGAGCAGTTCTTC.

This clonotype was seen only a few times. The CDR3: CASSPPSGREETQYF. The DNA of the CDR3 is TGTGCCAGCAGCCCTCCTAGCGGGAGGGAGGAGACCCAGTACTTC. V and J are TRBV7-9 and TRBJ2-5; 12 bases are a match to TRBD2. The CDR3 consists of 15 residues. Unmatched junction bases numbered 6, after V lost 5 bases and J lost 5 bases. Germline values: CDR1 SEHNR, CDR2 FQNEAQ (reference sequence).

This clonotype was found a few times. The chain uses TRBV2 and TRBJ2-1, with D perhaps TRBD1 (5 bases). Germline values: CDR1 SNHLY, CDR2 FYNNEI. V shed 3 bases and J shed 7 bases, with 10 bases lying between them. The CDR3 has 13 residues. The CDR3 reads CASSESGMNEQFF. The CDR3 DNA follows: TGTGCCAGCAGTGAGTCAGGGATGAATGAGCAGTTCTTC.

Ten or more counts support this clonotype. J is TRBJ1-1 and V is TRBV10-3, with a weak D call TRBD1 (6 bases). This CDR3 is 13 amino acids long. The germline V and J ends were trimmed by 6 bases and 7 bases, with 15 bases remaining between them. Germline V gene data show CDR1 as ENHRY and CDR2 as SYGVKD. In DNA, the CDR3 is TGTGCCATCAGAGGGGGGGGGACTAATGAAGCTTTCTTT. It yields the protein CAIRGGGTNEAFF.

This clonotype showed up just a few times. The chain couples TRBV5-1 to TRBJ1-1, with a weak D call TRBD1 (6 bases). Trimming removed 3 bases at V and 0 bases at J, with 6 bases between. The CDR3 consists of 13 residues. Germline loops: CDR1 SGHRS, CDR2 YFSETQ. DNA for the CDR3: TGCGCCAGCAGCTGGACAGTGAACACTGAAGCTTTCTTT. Its protein product is CASSWTVNTEAFF. The full variable domain, rest sourced from reference TRBV5-1 and TRBJ1-1, is KAGVTQTPRYLIKTRGQQVTLSCSPISGHRSVSWYQQTPGQGLQFLFEYFSETQRNKGNFPGRFSGRQFSNSRSEMNVSTLELGDSALYLCASSWTVNTEAFFGQGTRLTVV.

The CDR3 region has the DNA TGCAGTTCAAGAACCGGGGGAGGTAATTCACCCCTCCACTTT. It is translated as CSSRTGGGNSPLHF. V and J are TRBV20-1 and TRBJ1-6; a possible D gene is TRBD1 (5 bases). V was cut by 8 bases and J by 6 bases, with 17 bases left in between. Germline lookup yields CDR1 DFQATT and CDR2 SNEGSKA (reference sequence). The CDR3 is 14 amino acids.

Written as DNA, the CDR3 is TGTGCCAGCAGCCAAGTCGCGGGGGGGGATCAGCCCCAGCATTTT. Its protein is CASSQVAGGDQPQHF. The rearrangement links TRBV14 to TRBJ1-5; possible D gene TRBD1, 5 bases. Germline CDR1 is SGHDN and CDR2 is FVKESK. With 1 base removed from V and 5 bases from J, the gap between germline ends came to 12 bases. The CDR3 length is 15 residues.